This T cell receptor (beta chain) was identified in a study of blood T cell repertoires in COVID-19. For the study at large: The United States, Italy and Spain provided the acute and convalescent COVID-19 samples.

Original data processing: Reference gene primers were amplified, and this amplification served to estimate nucleated cell counts. Using immunoSEQ multiplex PCR, the repertoire was profiled, and TCRdb retains in-frame clones only, with some absent. Clonal size and the V and J genes are those of that table, whereas D and trimming came from the DNA. The sample lists tens of thousands of clones, 75% to 90% occurring once. The V gene end was trimmed by 6 bases and the J gene end by 3 bases; junction bases not matched to a gene: 5. This CDR3 region has 15 residues. Germline values: CDR1 MDHEN, CDR2 SYDVKM.

The source is a woman aged 45-60 years with active COVID-19. This chain links TRBV28 with TRBJ2-3; 11 bases are a match to TRBD2. Specimen: peripheral blood. The CDR3 DNA sequence: TGTGCCAGCAGCTCACGGACTAGCGGGACAGATACGCAGTATTTT. Encoded protein: CASSSRTSGTDTQYF. The variable domain in full, with the rest retrieved from reference TRBV28 and TRBJ2-3, is DVKVTQSSRYLVKRTGEKVFLECVQDMDHENMFWYRQDPGLGLRLIYFSYDVKMKEKGDIPEGYSVSREKKERFSLILESASTNQTSMYLCASSSRTSGTDTQYFGPGTRLTVL.